This is a list of T cell receptor beta chains from one sample in a study of cytomegalovirus exposure and HLA in healthy donors. TCRdb's table, derived via immunoSEQ multiplex PCR, lists solely in-frame clones and lacks some. The table has under 120,000 clones, approximately 79% seen once. Sequenced material: PBMCs. Every receptor here comes from a woman between 40 and 55 years old in good health and CMV-seronegative. Both conserved end residues are part of each CDR3. Each record gives: clone size, D gene, J gene, V gene, CDR3 DNA, CDR3 protein. A D gene is named only where the DNA matches it firmly. Clone size, where shown, is once, few, many, or a class for clones that have expanded.

clone size: -
D gene: TRBD1
J gene: TRBJ1-1
V gene: TRBV4-2
CDR3 DNA: TGTGCCAGCAGGGACAGGGAAAACACTGAAGCTTTCTTT
CDR3 protein: CASRDRENTEAFF

clone size: -
D gene: -
J gene: TRBJ1-4
V gene: TRBV18
CDR3 DNA: TGTGCCAGCTCACCCATGACGGGACAACAAAATGAAAAACTGTTTTTT
CDR3 protein: CASSPMTGQQNEKLFF

clone size: few
D gene: -
J gene: TRBJ1-4
V gene: TRBV4-3
CDR3 DNA: TGCGCCAGCAGCCAAGAAGGAGTGCCCGGCTCGATCGGAAAACTGTTTTTT
CDR3 protein: CASSQEGVPGSIGKLFF

clone size: -
D gene: -
J gene: TRBJ2-7
V gene: TRBV4-1
CDR3 DNA: TGCGCCAGCAGCCCTACCCGAGCCTACGAGCAGTACTTC
CDR3 protein: CASSPTRAYEQYF

clone size: few
D gene: TRBD1
J gene: TRBJ1-5
V gene: TRBV9
CDR3 DNA: TGTGCCAGCAGCGCGACCGACAGGGATCAGCCCCAGCATTTT
CDR3 protein: CASSATDRDQPQHF

clone size: once
D gene: TRBD1
J gene: TRBJ2-5
V gene: TRBV29-1
CDR3 DNA: TGCAGCGCCGGGACAGCTCGGGACCAGTACTTC
CDR3 protein: CSAGTARDQYF

clone size: -
D gene: -
J gene: TRBJ1-4
V gene: TRBV4-3
CDR3 DNA: TGCGCCAGCAGCCTCCGGGTACGGGTTGAAAAACTGTTTTTT
CDR3 protein: CASSLRVRVEKLFF

clone size: many
D gene: TRBD1
J gene: TRBJ1-1
V gene: TRBV2
CDR3 DNA: TGTGCCAGCAGCGCCGGACAGGGGTCTGAAGCTTTCTTT
CDR3 protein: CASSAGQGSEAFF

clone size: few
D gene: -
J gene: TRBJ2-1
V gene: TRBV20-1
CDR3 DNA: TGCAGTGCGGGTAACAGGGTAGAGTTCTTC
CDR3 protein: CSAGNRVEFF

clone size: -
D gene: TRBD1
J gene: TRBJ2-2
V gene: TRBV7-2
CDR3 DNA: TGTGCCAGCTTCGACAGGGACAAGAACACCGGGGAGCTGTTTTTT
CDR3 protein: CASFDRDKNTGELFF

clone size: -
D gene: -
J gene: TRBJ2-7
V gene: TRBV6-5
CDR3 DNA: TGTGCCAGCAGTTACACCCCAGGGTCCTACGAGCAGTACTTC
CDR3 protein: CASSYTPGSYEQYF

clone size: -
D gene: -
J gene: TRBJ1-2
V gene: TRBV29-1
CDR3 DNA: TGCAGCGCCAACCGGGACTACTATGGCTACACCTTC
CDR3 protein: CSANRDYYGYTF

clone size: -
D gene: -
J gene: TRBJ2-5
V gene: TRBV6-5
CDR3 DNA: TGTGCCAGCCACGGGGATAAAGAGACCCAGTACTTC
CDR3 protein: CASHGDKETQYF

clone size: -
D gene: -
J gene: TRBJ1-1
V gene: TRBV7-8
CDR3 DNA: TGTGCCAGCAGCCCCCGGACAGAAATGAACACTGAAGCTTTCTTT
CDR3 protein: CASSPRTEMNTEAFF

clone size: -
D gene: -
J gene: TRBJ2-7
V gene: TRBV10-3
CDR3 DNA: TGTGCCATCCGCCCGGGGGGCTTAGCGGATAGCTCCTACGAGCAGTACTTC
CDR3 protein: CAIRPGGLADSSYEQYF

clone size: -
D gene: -
J gene: TRBJ1-4
V gene: TRBV30
CDR3 DNA: TGTGCCTGGAGTGCCTCGTCAACTAATGAAAAACTGTTTTTT
CDR3 protein: CAWSASSTNEKLFF

clone size: -
D gene: TRBD1
J gene: TRBJ2-7
V gene: TRBV6-5
CDR3 DNA: TGTGCCAGCAGTTCACCCCGGGACAGTAAGTACGAGCAGTACTTC
CDR3 protein: CASSSPRDSKYEQYF

clone size: -
D gene: TRBD2
J gene: TRBJ2-1
V gene: TRBV5-6
CDR3 DNA: TGTGCCAGCAGCGCGTCTAGCGGGAGCTCCTACAATGAGCAGTTCTTC
CDR3 protein: CASSASSGSSYNEQFF

clone size: -
D gene: -
J gene: TRBJ2-1
V gene: TRBV28
CDR3 DNA: TGTGCCAGCAGCAAGGGAGGATTGGTCTACAGCGAGCAGTTCTTC
CDR3 protein: CASSKGGLVYSEQFF

clone size: -
D gene: -
J gene: TRBJ2-1
V gene: TRBV4-3
CDR3 DNA: TGCGCCAGCAGCCAAGATTACGGCGGGGTTACGTACAATGAGCAGTTCTTC
CDR3 protein: CASSQDYGGVTYNEQFF

clone size: -
D gene: -
J gene: TRBJ2-7
V gene: TRBV29-1
CDR3 DNA: TGCAGCGTCCGGACAGGGAGGGACTCCTACGAGCAGTACTTC
CDR3 protein: CSVRTGRDSYEQYF

clone size: -
D gene: -
J gene: TRBJ2-3
V gene: TRBV5-6
CDR3 DNA: TGTGCCAGCAGCCCCCCGACTAGTTGGACAGATACGCAGTATTTT
CDR3 protein: CASSPPTSWTDTQYF

clone size: few
D gene: -
J gene: TRBJ2-7
V gene: TRBV6-5
CDR3 DNA: TGTGCCAGCAGTTCGCGGGGGCTCGACGAGCAGTACTTC
CDR3 protein: CASSSRGLDEQYF

clone size: -
D gene: TRBD2
J gene: TRBJ2-1
V gene: TRBV28
CDR3 DNA: TGTGCCAGCAGCCCGGTCCCGGGACTAGCGGGAGCGAGCTCCTACAATGAGCAGTTCTTC
CDR3 protein: CASSPVPGLAGASSYNEQFF

clone size: -
D gene: TRBD2
J gene: TRBJ2-3
V gene: TRBV27
CDR3 DNA: TGTGCCAGCAGTTTACGCGGGAGTAAAGATACGCAGTATTTT
CDR3 protein: CASSLRGSKDTQYF

clone size: -
D gene: -
J gene: TRBJ2-7
V gene: TRBV2
CDR3 DNA: TGTGCCAGCAGGGAGGGCGCGCTGGGGGAGCAGTACTTC
CDR3 protein: CASREGALGEQYF

clone size: -
D gene: -
J gene: TRBJ2-2
V gene: TRBV5-1
CDR3 DNA: TGCGCCAGCAGCTTGGTAGCCTTGGGGAGTAACACCGGGGAGCTGTTTTTT
CDR3 protein: CASSLVALGSNTGELFF

clone size: -
D gene: -
J gene: TRBJ2-7
V gene: TRBV6-5
CDR3 DNA: TGTGCCAGCAGTTCGGCTCCCCTTACAGCTTACGAGCAGTACTTC
CDR3 protein: CASSSAPLTAYEQYF

clone size: -
D gene: -
J gene: TRBJ1-4
V gene: TRBV7-2
CDR3 DNA: TGTGCCAGCAAGACGAGCGGGGGCACGCATGAAAAACTGTTTTTT
CDR3 protein: CASKTSGGTHEKLFF

clone size: -
D gene: TRBD1
J gene: TRBJ2-1
V gene: TRBV27
CDR3 DNA: TGTGCCAGCAGTTTATATGCCGGGACAGGGCGGCATGAGCAGTTCTTC
CDR3 protein: CASSLYAGTGRHEQFF

clone size: many
D gene: TRBD1
J gene: TRBJ2-7
V gene: TRBV2
CDR3 DNA: TGTGCCAGCAGTGCCCCGGGGACAGGGGTGTACGAGCAGTACTTC
CDR3 protein: CASSAPGTGVYEQYF

clone size: few
D gene: -
J gene: TRBJ1-2
V gene: TRBV6-1
CDR3 DNA: TGTGCCAGCAGTCGCGGGGAAGCTAACTATGGCTACACCTTC
CDR3 protein: CASSRGEANYGYTF

clone size: once
D gene: -
J gene: TRBJ2-1
V gene: TRBV7-9
CDR3 DNA: TGTTCCAGCAGCTTATATCTAGGCTCCTACAATGAGCAGTTCTTC
CDR3 protein: CSSSLYLGSYNEQFF